The rows below give T cell receptor beta chains drawn from one sample of a study of blood T cell repertoires in COVID-19. Using immunoSEQ multiplex PCR, the repertoire was profiled, and TCRdb retains in-frame clones only, with some absent. The repertoire has 250,000 to 350,000 clones, more than 70% of them found once; the top ten carry 10% to 12%. The sequencing input was peripheral blood. The receptor set was obtained from a woman in her thirties with COVID-19, enrolled during active disease. Each CDR3 is given with its conserved first and last residue. A D gene is named only where the DNA matches it firmly. Part of the rows lack a size; the others show once, few, many or a class for expanded clones.

cdr3_aa	j_call	d_call	clone_size	v_call
CSVLGQTYEQYF	TRBJ2-7	NA	NA	TRBV29-1
CASTLREGWGNTIYF	TRBJ1-3	NA	NA	TRBV9
CASRRDSPSPSPLHF	TRBJ1-6	NA	NA	TRBV7-9
CASSQGTPIVYEQYF	TRBJ2-7	NA	NA	TRBV7-2
CASSLTPYSNQPQHF	TRBJ1-5	NA	NA	TRBV19
CASRWGGGTSTDTQYF	TRBJ2-3	NA	NA	TRBV25-1
CASSRDSAYEQYF	TRBJ2-7	TRBD1	NA	TRBV10-2
CASSSRLAGGTTDTQYF	TRBJ2-3	TRBD2	NA	TRBV7-8
CASTEQGEYGYTF	TRBJ1-2	NA	NA	TRBV5-1
CASSEDTLGGEQYF	TRBJ2-7	NA	NA	TRBV2
CARGDRASNTGELFF	TRBJ2-2	TRBD1	NA	TRBV2
CSASRLAGVRVEQYF	TRBJ2-7	TRBD2	NA	TRBV20-1
CASRSTRGTDGSQPQHF	TRBJ1-5	TRBD1	once	TRBV19
CASSWGLGTYEQYF	TRBJ2-7	TRBD2	NA	TRBV5-5
CASSFLAGYYNEQFF	TRBJ2-1	TRBD2	NA	TRBV27
CASSRDRSSYEQYF	TRBJ2-7	TRBD1	NA	TRBV6-5
CASSRGQSSYEQYF	TRBJ2-7	TRBD1	NA	TRBV18
CASSVGLAGGNYLNEQFF	TRBJ2-1	TRBD2	NA	TRBV9
CASSGTGLRGNTIYF	TRBJ1-3	TRBD1	once	TRBV6-6
CASSATGTGGLAKNIQYF	TRBJ2-4	TRBD1	NA	TRBV13
CASSLWQGGELFF	TRBJ2-2	NA	NA	TRBV28
CASSQEGVQPQHF	TRBJ1-5	NA	NA	TRBV4-1
CASRPGSGANVLTF	TRBJ2-6	NA	NA	TRBV27
CAWSVLAGGETQYF	TRBJ2-5	TRBD2	NA	TRBV30
CASSLVGGQGAFF	TRBJ1-1	NA	NA	TRBV5-1
CASSLSPGGNTEAFF	TRBJ1-1	TRBD1	NA	TRBV5-4